A single sample gave rise to the 8 T cell receptor beta chains below, sequenced in a study of tumor and adjacent non-tumor tissue in lung cancer. This sample's RNA came from whole unsorted tissue. The library came from three nested PCR rounds adapted from ARM-PCR protocols. TCRdb itself ran the multiplex PCR reads through MiXCR, one entry per CDR3 protein. Of over 110,000 distinct CDR3 sequences listed, around 66% are singletons. Sequencing used lung tumor tissue. All receptors derive from a man between 60 and 75 years old with small cell lung cancer.

For this clonotype: A junction end diverges from the germline sequence, so it may reflect a read error. The V call is TRBV7-9, the J call TRBJ2-7, with 9 bases matching TRBD1. Germline V gene data show CDR1 as SEHNR and CDR2 as FQNEAQ (reference sequence). The CDR3 spans 12 residues. Here the CDR3 reads CVSGTGSHEQYF. CDR3 in DNA: TGTGTCAGCGGGACAGGGTCCCACGAGCAGTACTTC.

Concerning this clonotype itself: Since a much larger clone is just one base distant, this may be a read error. The V gene is TRBV29-1, the J gene TRBJ2-3; D is undetermined. The CDR3 has 12 amino acids. The germline CDR1 and CDR2 sequences are SQVTM and ANQGSEA. CDR3 bases: TGCAGCGTTGTAGGTAACACAGATATGCAGTATTTT. Translation: CSVVGNTDMQYF.

V is TRBV12-3 or TRBV12-4 and J is TRBJ1-5; 7 nucleotides agree with TRBD1. This CDR3 is 14 amino acids long. V shed 6 bases and J 5 bases; nucleotides not matched to a gene: 7. The CDR3 is CASRGGGEYQPQHF. In DNA, the CDR3 is TGTGCCAGCAGGGGAGGGGGCGAATATCAGCCCCAGCATTTT.

As concerns this clonotype: Germline is not matched at one junction end, which may reflect a read error. The chain joins TRBV11-1 to TRBJ2-1, with D hard to call. Germline V gene lookup returns CDR1 SGHAT and CDR2 FQDESV (reference sequence). CDR3 length: 16 residues. CDR3 in DNA: TGTGCCGGCAGCTCAGCGCCGGAGAGCCAGCCCAATAAGCAGTTCTTC. This translates into CAGSSAPESQPNKQFF.

A word on this clonotype: A single base separates this from a much larger clone, so it may be a read error. This CDR3 is missing its conserved last phenylalanine or tryptophan, likely due to a read error. The genes are TRBV20-1 and TRBJ2-1; a possible D gene is TRBD2 (5 bases). Germline V gene sequence: CDR1 DFQATT, CDR2 SNEGSKA (reference sequence). The V and J ends lost 4 bases and 5 bases respectively, with 6 bases between them. This CDR3 has 11 amino acids. This chain's CDR3 is CSAMTNNEQFL. The CDR3 DNA follows: TGCAGTGCTATGACTAACAATGAGCAGTTCTTA.

This chain connects TRBV6-5 to TRBJ1-6; tentatively, D is TRBD1 (5 bases). The germline CDR1 and CDR2 sequences are MNHEY and SVGAGI. The germline V and J ends were trimmed by 6 bases and 15 bases, with 21 bases remaining between them. This CDR3 comprises 14 residues. The CDR3 DNA reads TGTGCCAGCAGCCCCTCCGGGGCGCGATCATACCTCCACTTT. Translating gives CASSPSGARSYLHF.

This chain links TRBV28 with TRBJ2-7, with 9 bases that match TRBD2. Germline CDR1 and CDR2: MDHEN and SYDVKM. There are 18 residues in the CDR3. CDR3 loop: CASLSGGLTSRMGYEQYF. CDR3 nucleotides: TGTGCTAGCTTAAGCGGGGGGTTGACTAGCAGGATGGGCTACGAGCAGTACTTC.

This clonotype showed up just a few times. Mismatch with germline at one junction end may stem from a read error. The chain has TRBV5-1 and TRBJ2-6; no definite D call. Germline CDR1 SGHRS, CDR2 YFSETQ. The length of the CDR3 is 14 residues. The CDR3 DNA reads as TGCGCTAGCAGCTTGTACTCTGGGGCCAACGTCCTGACTTTC. Translating it yields CASSLYSGANVLTF.